The sequence of this TCR beta chain was determined in a study of blood T cell repertoires in COVID-19. At the level of the study: Italy, Spain and the United States were the sources of the convalescent and acute COVID-19 samples.

Study processing details: Estimated nucleated cell counts came from reference gene primer amplification. The table came from immunoSEQ multiplex PCR; TCRdb's copy has only in-frame clones and leaves some out. From that table come the V and J calls and clone size; the DNA was used to work out D and trimming. The sample records approximately 170,000 clones, 80% to 90% being singletons. Material for sequencing was peripheral blood. The clonotype was recovered from a man over 45 with active or convalescent COVID-19.

The CDR3 here is CASSSPPGRSLAGAYNEQFF. The CDR3 nucleotides are TGTGCCAGTAGTAGCCCTCCCGGAAGGTCCCTAGCGGGAGCATACAATGAGCAGTTCTTC. The V and J genes are TRBV19 and TRBJ2-1; 10 nucleotides match TRBD2. J gave up 4 bases and V 4 bases, and 19 bases lay outside the gene matches. This CDR3 contains 20 residues. CDR1 and CDR2 from the germline V gene are LNHDA and SQIVND (reference sequence).